This T cell receptor (beta chain) originates from a study of T cell responses to AZD1222 COVID-19 vaccine. Sequencing was performed with immunoSEQ multiplex PCR; in TCRdb, only in-frame clones are kept and a portion is missing. Of 130,000 to 150,000 clones in the sample, about nine tenths are singletons; the top ten hold around 16%. Germline V gives CDR1 MDHEN, CDR2 SYDVKM. The CDR3 spans 16 residues. V was trimmed by 2 bases and J by 11 bases, leaving 22 bases between them. V usage is TRBV28 and J usage is TRBJ1-5; D perhaps matches TRBD1 (5 bases). The source material was peripheral blood, sampled on day 0 of AZD1222 vaccination. The sequence was collected from an adult in good health. The CDR3 sequence: CASSLAPGGPRGAQHF. In DNA, the CDR3 is TGTGCCAGCAGTTTAGCCCCTGGTGGGCCCCGGGGGGCCCAGCATTTT.